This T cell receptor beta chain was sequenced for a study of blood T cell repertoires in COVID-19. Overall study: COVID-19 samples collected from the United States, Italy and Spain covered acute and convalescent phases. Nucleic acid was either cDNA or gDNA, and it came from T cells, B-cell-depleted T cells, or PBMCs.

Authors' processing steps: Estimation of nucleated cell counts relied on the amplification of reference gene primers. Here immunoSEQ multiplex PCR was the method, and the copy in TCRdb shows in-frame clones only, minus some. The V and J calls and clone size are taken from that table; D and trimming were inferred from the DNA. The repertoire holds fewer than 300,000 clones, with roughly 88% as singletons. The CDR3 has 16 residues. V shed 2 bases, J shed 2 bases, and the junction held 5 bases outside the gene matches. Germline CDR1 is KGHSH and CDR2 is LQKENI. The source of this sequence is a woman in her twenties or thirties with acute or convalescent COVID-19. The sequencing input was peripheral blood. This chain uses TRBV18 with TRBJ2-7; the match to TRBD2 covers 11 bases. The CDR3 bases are TGTGCCAGCTCACCAACTAGCGGGAGAGGGCCCTACGAGCAGTACTTC. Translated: CASSPTSGRGPYEQYF.